One sample yielded the 22 T cell receptor beta chains listed below, sequenced in a study of T cell repertoires in cytomegalovirus infection. TCRdb reprocessed the reads with MiXCR, giving one entry per CDR3 protein. The sample has roughly 920,000 distinct CDR3 sequences, around 32% seen once. The antigens these receptors bind are not known. Sequences were derived from cultured CD8+ T cells from PBMCs, sampled from culture after CMV antigen stimulation. All receptors derive from a human donor in good health (CMV status not recorded). Some clones in this sample may be carry-over from other donors' samples.

This clonotype has a handful of counts. The J gene is TRBJ2-1, the V gene TRBV27; TRBD1 agrees at 10 bases. The CDR3 covers 14 residues. The germline CDR1 and CDR2 sequences are MNHEY and SMNVEV (reference sequence). Trimming took 5 bases from V and 8 from J; bases not matched to a gene: 6. CDR3 nucleotide sequence: TGTGCCAGCAGTGATAGGGACAGGGGCGATGAGCAGTTCTTC. Amino acids: CASSDRDRGDEQFF.

This clonotype was counted a few times. CDR3 nucleotide sequence: TGTGCCAGCGAACCGGGACAGGGTGGGTCACCCCTCCACTTT. Translating gives CASEPGQGGSPLHF. The gene calls are TRBV19 and TRBJ1-6, with TRBD1 identical over 9 bases. The germline V gene has CDR1 LNHDA and CDR2 SQIVND (reference sequence). V lost 9 bases to trimming and J lost 10 bases; unmatched junction nucleotides: 10. The CDR3 is 14 residues long.

This clonotype was counted between two and nine times. The gene calls are TRBV27 and TRBJ1-2; TRBD1 matches 8 bases. Trimming removed 6 bases from V and 3 bases from J; junction bases left unmatched: 9. This CDR3 has 15 amino acids. Germline CDR1 and CDR2: MNHEY and SMNVEV (reference sequence). The CDR3 DNA follows: TGTGCCAGCAGAATATGGACAGGGAAGGACTATGGCTACACCTTC. Amino acids: CASRIWTGKDYGYTF.

The rearrangement uses TRBV6-2 or TRBV6-3 and TRBJ2-1, with 13 nucleotides matching TRBD2. The CDR3 extends over 20 amino acids. CDR1 MNHEY and CDR2 SVGEGT come from the germline V gene. Trimming took 4 bases from V and 4 from J; bases not matched to a gene: 16. CDR3 bases: TGTGCCAGCAGTTTCCCATTGACTAGCGGGGGGCCCGAACTTTACAATGAGCAGTTCTTC. As protein: CASSFPLTSGGPELYNEQFF.

In its sample, this clonotype was seen once. V and J are TRBV7-6 and TRBJ2-5; D perhaps matches TRBD2 (5 bases). Germline V gene lookup returns CDR1 SGHVS and CDR2 FNYEAQ. The CDR3 covers 15 residues. V was cut by 6 bases and J by 5 bases, with 19 bases left in between. In DNA, the CDR3 is TGTGCCAGCAGTCCCTCGGACCTTAAGCGGGAGACCCAGTACTTC. Protein sequence: CASSPSDLKRETQYF.

This clonotype was seen more than once but under ten times. The chain is built from TRBV5-5 and TRBJ2-1, with 9 positions matching TRBD1. The ends lost 0 bases at V and 7 bases at J; junction bases unmatched: 5. The CDR3 runs 15 residues. Germline V gene data show CDR1 as SGHKS and CDR2 as YYEKEE (reference sequence). As DNA, the CDR3 is TGTGCCAGCAGCTTGGCAAGGACAGGGGTAAATGAGCAGTTCTTC. Its protein is CASSLARTGVNEQFF.

This chain connects TRBV10-1 to TRBJ2-3; perhaps TRBD1 as D (5 bases). Trimming shortened V by 10 bases and J by 4 bases, and 12 bases separated the two germline ends. The CDR3 loop spans 12 amino acids. Germline CDR1 WNHNN, CDR2 SYGVQD (reference sequence). The CDR3 protein is CATEDMSDTQYF. In DNA form, the CDR3 reads TGCGCCACCGAGGACATGTCAGATACGCAGTATTTT.

Concerning this clonotype: A read error is possible here, since a much larger clone lies one base away. The chain carries TRBV7-8 and TRBJ2-2; a possible D gene is TRBD1 (6 bases). The CDR3 sequence is 15 residues long. Germline CDR1 reads SGHVS; CDR2 reads FQNEAQ. CDR3 amino acids: CTSSLKTGGTGELFF. CDR3 coding DNA: TGTACCAGCAGCTTAAAGACAGGCGGCACCGGGGAGCTGTTTTTT.

This clonotype was recorded a few times. This chain links TRBV7-3 with TRBJ2-3, with D possibly being TRBD1 or TRBD2 (7 bases each). V lost 2 bases, J lost 11 bases, and 20 bases lay in between. CDR3 length: 15 amino acids. The germline CDR1 and CDR2 sequences are SGHTA and FQGTGA. The CDR3 bases are TGTGCCAGCAGCTTATCAGGGGGGGGGGACCAGGTGCAGTATTTT. It yields the protein CASSLSGGGDQVQYF. Full variable domain (outside the CDR3, taken from reference TRBV7-3 and TRBJ2-3): GAGVSQTPSNKVTEKGKYVELRCDPISGHTALYWYRQSLGQGPEFLIYFQGTGAADDSGLPNDRFFAVRPEGSVSTLKIQRTERGDSAVYLCASSLSGGGDQVQYFGPGTRLTVL.

The table lists this clonotype with a few counts. At one boundary the junction diverges from the germline segment, which might be a read error. The chain recombines TRBV7-6 with TRBJ1-1, with D unresolved. The CDR3 spans 13 residues. The germline gives CDR1 SGHVS, CDR2 FNYEAQ. CDR3 loop: CVSSQNMNTEAFF. As DNA, the CDR3 is TGTGTCAGCAGCCAAAATATGAACACTGAAGCTTTCTTT. The whole variable domain, remainder taken from reference TRBV7-6 and TRBJ1-1, is GAGVSQSPRYKVTKRGQDVALRCDPISGHVSLYWYRQALGQGPEFLTYFNYEAQQDKSGLPNDRFSAERPEGSISTLTIQRTEQRDSAMYRCVSSQNMNTEAFFGQGTRLTVV.

This clonotype came up a few times. The chain joins TRBV15 to TRBJ2-5, with D perhaps given as TRBD1 or TRBD2 (5 bases each). The CDR3 sequence is 14 residues long. The V gene lost 2 bases and the J gene lost 4 bases, with 11 bases spanning the gap. The germline V gene has CDR1 LNHNV and CDR2 YYDKDF (reference sequence). The CDR3 DNA reads TGTGCCACCAGCAGACAGCGTGGGGGAGAGACCCAGTACTTC. Protein sequence: CATSRQRGGETQYF.

Here the CDR3 reads CASKYRAYDTEAFF. The CDR3 DNA sequence: TGTGCCAGCAAATACAGGGCGTATGACACTGAAGCTTTCTTT. This chain connects TRBV2 to TRBJ1-1; D perhaps matches TRBD1 (6 bases). The CDR3 length is 14 residues. The V gene lost 7 bases and the J gene lost 3 bases, with 15 bases spanning the gap. Germline lookup yields CDR1 SNHLY and CDR2 FYNNEI.

This clonotype appeared a few times. V gene TRBV19 combines with J gene TRBJ2-2; D ambiguous. Per germline, CDR1 LNHDA and CDR2 SQIVND (reference sequence). The CDR3 contains 13 residues. Between the trimmed V and J ends, which lost 7 bases and 2 bases, there was a span of 8 bases. The CDR3 nucleotides read TGTGCCAGTACGGTCGACAACACCGGGGAGCTGTTTTTT. As protein: CASTVDNTGELFF.

This clonotype was seen only a few times. The V gene is TRBV6-6, the J gene TRBJ1-2; possible D gene TRBD1, 5 bases. Germline CDR1 is MNHNY and CDR2 is SVGAGI (reference sequence). V was trimmed by 11 bases and J by 4 bases, leaving 20 bases between them. The CDR3 sequence is 14 residues long. The DNA for the CDR3 is TGTGCCGTATCTCAGGGACGTCGATTCTATGGCTACACCTTC. It translates to CAVSQGRRFYGYTF.

This chain joins TRBV10-2 and TRBJ2-1; D might be TRBD1 (6 bases). Germline values: CDR1 WSHSY, CDR2 SAAADI. The CDR3 length is 13 residues. Between the trimmed V and J ends, which lost 4 bases and 6 bases, there was a span of 10 bases. The CDR3 DNA sequence: TGCGCCAGCAGTGGGGACACCACCAATGAGCAGTTCTTC. Translation: CASSGDTTNEQFF.

The chain uses TRBV10-3 and TRBJ2-5; TRBD1 is a possible D gene (6 bases). CDR1 ENHRY and CDR2 SYGVKD come from the germline V gene. V was cut by 6 bases and J by 5 bases, with 16 bases left in between. This CDR3 has 14 amino acids. The CDR3 nucleotides are TGTGCCATCAGAGAGACAGGAGGCGGGGAGACCCAGTACTTC. Its translation is CAIRETGGGETQYF.

This clonotype has a count of ten or more. The chain couples TRBV7-8 to TRBJ1-2; TRBD1 agrees at 7 bases. Germline CDR1 and CDR2: SGHVS and FQNEAQ. The CDR3 consists of 17 residues. The trim removed 2 bases at V and 6 bases at J, leaving 15 bases unmatched. The CDR3 sequence is CASSLKRAEGAVHGYTF. CDR3 coding DNA: TGTGCCAGCAGCTTAAAACGGGCCGAGGGGGCAGTTCATGGCTACACCTTC.

This CDR3 reads CASSRDSDFYGYTF. In nucleotides, the CDR3 is TGTGCCAGCAGTCGGGACAGCGACTTCTATGGCTACACCTTC. The chain couples TRBV12-3 or TRBV12-4 to TRBJ1-2, with TRBD1 matching over 7 bases. The CDR3 totals 14 residues. V lost 5 bases to trimming and J lost 4 bases; unmatched junction nucleotides: 7.

Many counts were recorded for this clonotype. The chain is built from TRBV7-2 and TRBJ2-3; 7 bases fit TRBD2. V trimming: 4 bases; J trimming: 1 base; junction bases outside the gene matches: 5. CDR1 and CDR2 (germline): SGHTA, FQGNSA. The CDR3 is 15 residues long. The CDR3 loop is CASSYVGGGTDTQYF. Written as DNA, the CDR3 is TGTGCCAGCAGCTATGTGGGGGGGGGCACAGATACGCAGTATTTT.

This clonotype was counted only a few times. The CDR3 sequence is CASRRGVAGVPNNEQFF. CDR3 nucleotides: TGTGCCAGCAGAAGAGGGGTAGCGGGAGTGCCTAACAATGAGCAGTTCTTC. V and J are TRBV7-9 and TRBJ2-1, with TRBD2 matching 9 bases. Germline V gene lookup returns CDR1 SEHNR and CDR2 FQNEAQ (reference sequence). This CDR3 is 17 amino acids long. The V segment lost 6 bases and the J segment 5 bases; nucleotides outside the gene matches: 14.

This clonotype was picked up a small number of times. CDR3 DNA sequence: TGTGCCAGCACCCCCCCAGGGGGCCGGACTGAAGCTTTCTTT. Its protein is CASTPPGGRTEAFF. The rearrangement joins TRBV12-3 or TRBV12-4 to TRBJ1-1, with TRBD1 matching 8 bases. V lost 7 bases to trimming and J lost 5 bases; unmatched junction nucleotides: 9. There are 14 residues in the CDR3.

This chain links TRBV19 with TRBJ1-2; perhaps TRBD1 as D (6 bases). Per germline, CDR1 LNHDA and CDR2 SQIVND (reference sequence). This CDR3 is built from 14 residues. V shed 1 base and J shed 5 bases, with 11 bases lying between them. This chain's CDR3 is CASSIAGQSYGYTF. The CDR3 coding sequence is TGTGCCAGTAGTATAGCCGGACAGTCGTATGGCTACACCTTC.